This T cell receptor (beta chain) came from a study of T cell responses to AZD1222 COVID-19 vaccine. Regarding the study as a whole: Samples come after the peak T cell response, not at day 14. It was only a handful of AZD1222 recipients who were seropositive at baseline. Donors in the cohort were predominantly white British and more often female, and clonal diversity was possibly underestimated.

Profiled with immunoSEQ multiplex PCR; TCRdb holds only in-frame clones, not every one. This table holds around 64,000 clones, 83% found once. Points on this clone: Its specificity is unknown.

Here the sequenced sample was peripheral blood, taken 28 days after the second AZD1222 dose. The TCR originated in an adult who received the AZD1222 COVID-19 vaccine.

For the CDR3, the DNA is TGTGCCACCAGTGGCTCCTCCCGACAGGACACTGAAGCTTTCTTT. It codes for CATSGSSRQDTEAFF. The chain recombines TRBV24-1 with TRBJ1-1, with D possibly matching TRBD1 (6 bases). Germline lookup yields CDR1 KGHDR and CDR2 SFDVKD. The CDR3 is made up of 15 amino acids. Trimming removed 5 bases from V and 3 bases from J, with 15 bases in between.